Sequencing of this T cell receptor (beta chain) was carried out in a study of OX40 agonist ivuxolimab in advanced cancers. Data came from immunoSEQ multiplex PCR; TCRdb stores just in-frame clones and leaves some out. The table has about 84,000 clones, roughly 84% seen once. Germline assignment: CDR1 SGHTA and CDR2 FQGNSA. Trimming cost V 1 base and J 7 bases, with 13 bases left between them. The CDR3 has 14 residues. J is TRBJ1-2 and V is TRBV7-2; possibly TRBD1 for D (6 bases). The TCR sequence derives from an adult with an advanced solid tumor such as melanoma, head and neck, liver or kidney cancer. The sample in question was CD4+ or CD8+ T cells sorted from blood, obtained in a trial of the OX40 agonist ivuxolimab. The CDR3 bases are TGTGCCAGCAGCTTAGGATCAGGGGCTTCTGGCTACACCTTC. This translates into CASSLGSGASGYTF.